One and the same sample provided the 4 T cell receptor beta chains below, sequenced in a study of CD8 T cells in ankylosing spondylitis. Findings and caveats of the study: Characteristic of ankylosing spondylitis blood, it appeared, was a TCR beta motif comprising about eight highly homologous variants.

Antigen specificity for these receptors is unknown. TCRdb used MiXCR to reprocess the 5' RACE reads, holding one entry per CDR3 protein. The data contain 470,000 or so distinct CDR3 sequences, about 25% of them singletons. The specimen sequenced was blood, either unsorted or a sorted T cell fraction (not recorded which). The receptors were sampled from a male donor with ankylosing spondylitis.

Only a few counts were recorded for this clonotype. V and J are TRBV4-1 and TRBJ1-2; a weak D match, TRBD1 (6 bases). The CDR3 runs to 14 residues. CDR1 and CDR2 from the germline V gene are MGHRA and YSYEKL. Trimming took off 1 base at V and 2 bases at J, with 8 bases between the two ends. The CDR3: CASSQGTGNYGYTF. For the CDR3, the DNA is TGCGCCAGCAGCCAAGGAACAGGGAACTATGGCTACACCTTC.

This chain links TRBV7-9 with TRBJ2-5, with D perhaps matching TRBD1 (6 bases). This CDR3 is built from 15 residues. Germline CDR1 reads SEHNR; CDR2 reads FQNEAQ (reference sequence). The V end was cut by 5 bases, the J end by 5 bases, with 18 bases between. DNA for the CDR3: TGTGCCAGCAGCCGAGGACAGACCAATATGGAGACCCAGTACTTC. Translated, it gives CASSRGQTNMETQYF.

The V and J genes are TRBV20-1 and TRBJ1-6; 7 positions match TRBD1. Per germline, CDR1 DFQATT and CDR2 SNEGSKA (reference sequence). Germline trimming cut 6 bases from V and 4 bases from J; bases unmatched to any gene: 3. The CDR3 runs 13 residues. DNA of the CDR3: TGCAGTGCCGGGACAGATTATAATTCACCCCTCCACTTT. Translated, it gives CSAGTDYNSPLHF.

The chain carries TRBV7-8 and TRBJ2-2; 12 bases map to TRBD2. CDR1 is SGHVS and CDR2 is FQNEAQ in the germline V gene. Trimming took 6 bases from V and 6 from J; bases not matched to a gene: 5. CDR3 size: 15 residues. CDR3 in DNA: TGTGCCAGCAGTCAGACTAGCGGGAGTTCCGGGGAGCTGTTTTTT. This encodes CASSQTSGSSGELFF.